This record concerns one TCR beta chain sequence. CDR3 length equals 15 residues. V lost 5 bases and J lost 2; bases outside the gene matches: 7. The germline V gene encodes CDR1 KGHSH and CDR2 LQKENI. Assay used: immunoSEQ multiplex PCR; TCRdb lists only in-frame clones, some missing. The table records about 440,000 clones, about 90% of them present only once. This sample stems from a study of blood T cell repertoires in COVID-19. Across the whole study: The origin of the acute and convalescent COVID-19 samples was the United States, Italy and Spain. PBMCs, B-cell-depleted T cells, or T cells provided the cDNA or gDNA that made up the material.

The chain links TRBV18 to TRBJ2-7; 9 nucleotides line up with TRBD1. The receptor's source is a man younger than 30 who had recovered from COVID-19. Sample: PBMCs or T cells enriched from blood (not recorded which). Here the CDR3 reads CASSSGQGPTYEQYF. The CDR3 DNA is TGTGCCAGCTCATCGGGACAGGGCCCAACCTACGAGCAGTACTTC.